Given below is one T cell receptor beta chain in context. This CDR3 has 13 amino acids. Germline V gives CDR1 KGHDR, CDR2 SFDVKD. Trimming removed 10 bases at V and 5 bases at J, with 16 bases between. The sample originates from a study of blood T cells in healthy people across ages. A sample-barcoded 5' primer and a J-beta primer mix were used in a second PCR of about 6 to 12 cycles. TCRdb fed the 5' RACE reads into MiXCR, producing one record per CDR3 protein. The sample has 1 million or so distinct CDR3 sequences; under 30% are singletons. Drawing of peripheral blood yielded approximately 10 milliliters from each donor. Total RNA amounts of at least 5.5 micrograms were extracted per sample. The sample was also reused in another study, on T cells of mothers and their children. Per that study: The effect of thymic selection on TCR recombination output is similar between related and unrelated pairs. Biologically related mothers and children overlapped slightly more than unrelated pairs, a non-significant difference.

The sequencing input was blood. The rearrangement links TRBV24-1 to TRBJ2-5; possible D gene TRBD1, 6 bases. This receptor was taken from a girl between 2 and 10 years old in good health. CDR3 amino acids: CATKGTGSETQYF. The CDR3, as DNA: TGTGCCACTAAAGGAACAGGGAGCGAGACCCAGTACTTC.